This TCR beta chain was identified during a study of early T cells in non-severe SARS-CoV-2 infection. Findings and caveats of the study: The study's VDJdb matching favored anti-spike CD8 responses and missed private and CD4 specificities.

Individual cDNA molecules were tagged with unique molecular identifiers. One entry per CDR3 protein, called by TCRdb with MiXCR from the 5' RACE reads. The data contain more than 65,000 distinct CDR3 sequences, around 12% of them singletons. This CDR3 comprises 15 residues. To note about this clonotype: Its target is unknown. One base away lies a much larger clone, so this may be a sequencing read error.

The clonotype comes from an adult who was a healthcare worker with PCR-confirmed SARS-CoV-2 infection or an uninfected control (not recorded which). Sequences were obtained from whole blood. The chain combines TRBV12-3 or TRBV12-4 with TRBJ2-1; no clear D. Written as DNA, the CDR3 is TGTGCCAGCAGTTTATTGGCTGCAGATAGCAATGTGCAGTTCTTC. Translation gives CASSLLAADSNVQFF.